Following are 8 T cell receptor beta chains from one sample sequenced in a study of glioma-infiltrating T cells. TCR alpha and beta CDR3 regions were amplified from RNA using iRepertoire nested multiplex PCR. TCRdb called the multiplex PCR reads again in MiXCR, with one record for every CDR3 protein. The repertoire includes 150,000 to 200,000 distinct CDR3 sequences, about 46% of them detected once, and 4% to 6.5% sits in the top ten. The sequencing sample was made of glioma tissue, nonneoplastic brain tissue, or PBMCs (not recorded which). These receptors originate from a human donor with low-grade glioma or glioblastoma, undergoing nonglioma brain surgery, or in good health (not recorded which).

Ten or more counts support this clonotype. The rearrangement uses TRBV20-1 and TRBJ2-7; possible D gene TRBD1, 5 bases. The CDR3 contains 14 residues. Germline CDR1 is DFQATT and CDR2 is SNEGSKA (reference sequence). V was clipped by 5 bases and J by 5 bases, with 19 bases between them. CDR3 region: CSAPSGVEGDEQYF. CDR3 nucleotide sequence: TGCAGTGCTCCCTCGGGCGTGGAAGGGGACGAGCAGTACTTC.

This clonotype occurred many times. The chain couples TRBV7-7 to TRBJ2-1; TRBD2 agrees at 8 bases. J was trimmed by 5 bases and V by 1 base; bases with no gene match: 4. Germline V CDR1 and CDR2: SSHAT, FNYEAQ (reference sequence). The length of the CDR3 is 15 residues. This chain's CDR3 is CASSLVTSGHNEQFF. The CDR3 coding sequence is TGTGCCAGCAGCTTAGTTACTAGCGGCCACAATGAGCAGTTCTTC. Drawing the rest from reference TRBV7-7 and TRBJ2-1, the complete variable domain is GAGVSQSPRYKVTKRGQDVTLRCDPISSHATLYWYQQALGQGPEFLTYFNYEAQPDKSGLPSDRFSAERPEGSISTLTIQRTEQRDSAMYRCASSLVTSGHNEQFFGPGTRLTVL.

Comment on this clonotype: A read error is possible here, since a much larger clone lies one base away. The CDR3 region is CAIGGQGQSQNF. CDR3 DNA: TGTGCCATAGGGGGACAGGGTCAATCCCAGAATTTT. The chain recombines TRBV7-6 with TRBJ1-5, with 9 bases that match TRBD1. Germline V gene data show CDR1 as SGHVS and CDR2 as FNYEAQ. The CDR3 loop spans 12 amino acids.

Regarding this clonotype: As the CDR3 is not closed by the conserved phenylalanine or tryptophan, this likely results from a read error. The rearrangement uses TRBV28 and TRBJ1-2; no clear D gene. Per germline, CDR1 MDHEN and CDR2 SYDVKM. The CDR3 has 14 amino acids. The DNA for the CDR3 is TGTGCAAGCTGCTGTCGTGGGCAGATCTATGGCTACACCTTA. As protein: CASCCRGQIYGYTL.

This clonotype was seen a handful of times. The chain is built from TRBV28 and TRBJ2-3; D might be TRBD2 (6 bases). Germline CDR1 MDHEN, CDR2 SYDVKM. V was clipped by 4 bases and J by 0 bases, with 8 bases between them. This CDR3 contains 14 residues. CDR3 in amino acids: CASSWDSSTDTQYF. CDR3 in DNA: TGTGCCAGCAGTTGGGACTCGAGCACAGATACGCAGTATTTT.

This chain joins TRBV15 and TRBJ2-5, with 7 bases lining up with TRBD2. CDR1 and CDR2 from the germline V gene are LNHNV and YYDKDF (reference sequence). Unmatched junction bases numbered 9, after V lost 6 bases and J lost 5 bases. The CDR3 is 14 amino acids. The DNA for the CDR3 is TGTGCCACCAGGGGAGGGAGGGCCCTCGAGACCCAGTACTTC. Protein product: CATRGGRALETQYF.

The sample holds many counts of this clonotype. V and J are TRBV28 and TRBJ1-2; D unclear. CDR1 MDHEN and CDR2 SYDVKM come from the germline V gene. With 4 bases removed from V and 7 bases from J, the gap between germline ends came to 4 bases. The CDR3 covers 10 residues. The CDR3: CASSSAGYTF. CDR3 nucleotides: TGTGCCAGCAGTTCGGCTGGCTACACCTTC.

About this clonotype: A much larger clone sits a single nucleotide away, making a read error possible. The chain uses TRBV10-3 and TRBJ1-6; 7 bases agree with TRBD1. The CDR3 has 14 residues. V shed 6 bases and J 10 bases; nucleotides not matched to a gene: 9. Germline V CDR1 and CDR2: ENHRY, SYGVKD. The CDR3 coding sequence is TGTGCCATCAGCGGGGGACAGTGTGGATCACCCCTCCACTTT. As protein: CAISGGQCGSPLHF.